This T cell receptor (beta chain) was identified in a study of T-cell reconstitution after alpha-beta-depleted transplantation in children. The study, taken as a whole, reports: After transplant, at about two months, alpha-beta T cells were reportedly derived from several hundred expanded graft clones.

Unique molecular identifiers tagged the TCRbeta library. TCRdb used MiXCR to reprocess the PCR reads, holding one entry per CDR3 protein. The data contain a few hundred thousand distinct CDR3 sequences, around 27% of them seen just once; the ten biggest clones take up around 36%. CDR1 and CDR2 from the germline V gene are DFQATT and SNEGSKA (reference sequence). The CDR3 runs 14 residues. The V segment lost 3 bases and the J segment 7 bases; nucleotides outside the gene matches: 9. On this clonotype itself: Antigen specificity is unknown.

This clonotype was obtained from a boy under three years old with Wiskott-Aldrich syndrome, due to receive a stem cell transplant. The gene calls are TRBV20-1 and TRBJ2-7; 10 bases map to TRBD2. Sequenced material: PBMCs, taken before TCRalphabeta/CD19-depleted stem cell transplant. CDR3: CSASLLAGVGEQYF. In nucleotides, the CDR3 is TGCAGTGCTAGTCTCCTAGCGGGAGTGGGGGAGCAGTACTTC.